This TCR beta chain derives from a study of identical twins. Study-wide findings and caveats: Some out-of-frame alpha sequences were shared by twins, and these showed excess low generation probability.

Germline V gene lookup returns CDR1 MNHEY and CDR2 SVGAGI. The length of the CDR3 is 14 residues. The junction had 5 bases not matched to a gene; V was cut back by 2 bases and J by 6 bases. This clonotype came up a few times. What it binds is not known. A universal primer binding site was introduced by template switching. The final cDNA contained unique molecular identifiers. One entry per CDR3 protein results from TCRdb running MiXCR on the 5' RACE reads. The sample includes approximately 670,000 distinct CDR3 sequences, less than 7% of them seen just once. The clonotype was recovered from a man aged 18 to 30 in good health. The chain couples TRBV6-5 to TRBJ2-3; TRBD2 agrees at 7 bases. Sequencing was done on a sample of naive T cells sorted from blood. The CDR3 is CASSYLAAPDTQYF. The CDR3 region has the DNA TGTGCCAGCAGTTACCTAGCGGCGCCGGATACGCAGTATTTT.